This paragraph reports one T cell receptor beta chain. It lacks a known antigen. No base-level quality is on record; no much larger clone is a single base apart. This sample stems from a study of blood T cell repertoires in COVID-19 (dated by TCRdb to 2018 to 2021). About the study as a whole: Samples from collaborators originated in the United States, Italy and Spain and spanned both the acute and convalescent phases of COVID-19. The prospective study material was composed of cDNA or gDNA derived from T cells, B-cell-depleted T cells, or PBMCs. Deeply sampled blood TCRbeta repertoires from subjects exposed to, actively infected with, or recovered from COVID-19 were included in the dataset. The repertoires were released in a freely available public database intended as a resource for research on the immune response to SARS-CoV-2. Samples came from the ongoing ImmuneRACE study (first 160 participants) plus 1,254 subjects from 6 global collaborators. Nearly every sample came with metadata listing a de-identified subject ID, COVID-19 status, age in years and sex. HLA class I and class II types, where available, came from metadata supplied by the sample provider rather than from assay-based typing. Broad study findings and their caveats: Clinical and demographic metadata were provided uncurated, with the amount varying by source and participant.

The immunoSEQ Assay, a bias-controlled multiplex PCR, was used to amplify TCRbeta CDR3 regions from genomic DNA. On the study's bioinformatics: Within the assay, amplification of reference gene primers was used to estimate how many nucleated cells each sample contained. To quantify the absolute abundance of each unique TCRbeta CDR3 rearrangement, sequence reads were collapsed and filtered. For each sample, productive Simpson clonality was calculated by taking the square root of Simpson's diversity index across productive rearrangements. TCRdb limited this immuneACCESS table to in-frame rearrangements with V and J called. A share of clones is missing; checked studies link under half to unresolved V genes, and the rest is unexplained. Clonal size and the V and J genes are those of that table, whereas D and trimming came from the DNA. Present in this sample are about 300,000 clones, around nine tenths of which were seen just once. Jointly, the top ten make up about 1.2% of the sample.

The CDR3 has 14 amino acids, counting the end cysteine and phenylalanine. Only CDR3 DNA remains: 42 bases, in frame from the first base. The germline V gene specifies SGHDT as CDR1 and YYEEEE as CDR2. Trimmed from V: 3 bases; trimmed from J: 3 bases; junction bases lacking a gene match: 6. Each collaborating institution followed its own protocols to collect whole blood in K2EDTA tubes. For TCRbeta analysis, collaborator samples were shipped as frozen whole blood, as isolated PBMCs, or as DNA extracted from either sample type. The rearranged chain carries TRBV5-6 and TRBJ2-7; the central 7 bases match TRBD1. The receptor was isolated from a man between 65 and 85 years old with acute or convalescent COVID-19. The sequenced sample was peripheral blood. The CDR3 corresponds to CASSYQAGGYEQYF. The DNA is as follows: TGTGCCAGCAGCTACCAAGCAGGGGGCTACGAGCAGTACTTC.